In its sample, the clone carrying this T cell receptor beta chain was seen once. Its target is unknown. This sample is drawn from a study of T cells after yellow fever vaccination. Study context: In the case of low-cell-number fractions, SMART-Seq v4 Ultra Low Input was used for preparation.

Study-level findings and limits: Post-booster samples contained most primary-vaccination clones (just under 98% CD4, 70% to 90% CD8).

TCR cDNA was made by 5'RACE template switching, adding a universal primer site and UMIs. Using its own MiXCR run on the 5' RACE reads, TCRdb lists one record per CDR3 protein. The sample includes about 550,000 distinct CDR3 sequences, about a fifth of them seen just once. The CDR3 is made up of 17 amino acids. CDR1 and CDR2 (germline): MDHEN, SYDVKM. The J segment lost 2 bases and the V segment lost 4 bases, leaving 12 bases of the junction unmatched. Sequenced here: PBMCs, sampled 15 days after the yellow fever booster vaccination. The receptor was derived from a man aged 25-40 years who received the YFV17D yellow fever vaccine. The chain carries TRBV28 and TRBJ2-5; 8 nucleotides align to TRBD2. The CDR3 DNA reads as TGTGCCAGCAGTTACCCCCTTCATGGCGGGAGGCAAGAGACCCAGTACTTC. This encodes CASSYPLHGGRQETQYF.